This TCR beta chain comes out of a study of blood T cell repertoires in COVID-19. Study background: The United States, Italy and Spain supplied acute and convalescent COVID-19 samples.

TCRdb keeps only in-frame clones here, not all; method: immunoSEQ multiplex PCR. The sample has over 300,000 clones, more than 80% seen once; the top ten hold 0.95% to 1.5%. Trimming pared 0 bases from V and 6 bases from J, leaving 8 bases between. The CDR3 consists of 12 residues. The germline V gene encodes CDR1 GTSNPN and CDR2 SVGIG (reference sequence). The sample consisted of peripheral blood. This TCR was sampled from a middle-aged man with acute or convalescent COVID-19. This chain uses TRBV30 with TRBJ1-1; the D is unclear. The CDR3 here is CAWSVGEAEAFF. Written as DNA, the CDR3 is TGTGCCTGGAGTGTTGGGGAGGCTGAAGCTTTCTTT. Based on the CDR3 plus reference TRBV30 and TRBJ1-1, the full variable domain is SQTIHQWPATLVQPVGSPLSLECTVEGTSNPNLYWYRQAAGRGLQLLFYSVGIGQISSEVPQNLSASRPQDRQFILSSKKLLLSDSGFYLCAWSVGEAEAFFGQGTRLTVV.